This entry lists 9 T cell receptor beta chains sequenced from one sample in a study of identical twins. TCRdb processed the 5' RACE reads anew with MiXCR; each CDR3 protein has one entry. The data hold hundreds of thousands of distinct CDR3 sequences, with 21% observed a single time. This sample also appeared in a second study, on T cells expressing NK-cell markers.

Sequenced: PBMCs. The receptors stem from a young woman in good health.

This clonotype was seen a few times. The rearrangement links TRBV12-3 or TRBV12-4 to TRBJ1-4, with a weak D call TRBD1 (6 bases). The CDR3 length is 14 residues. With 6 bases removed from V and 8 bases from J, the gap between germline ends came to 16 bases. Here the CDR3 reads CASRRGGGEEKLFF. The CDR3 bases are TGTGCCAGCAGGAGGGGGGGTGGGGAAGAAAAACTGTTTTTT.

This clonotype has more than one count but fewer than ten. CDR3 DNA sequence: TGTGCCAGCAGCGCCCGCCGCTCAAGCTCCTACAATGAGCAGTTCTTC. Protein: CASSARRSSSYNEQFF. The rearrangement joins TRBV9 to TRBJ2-1; D gene ambiguous. Trimming shortened V by 3 bases and J by 0 bases, and 13 bases separated the two germline ends. Germline CDR1 SGDLS, CDR2 YYNGEE. This CDR3 is 16 amino acids long.

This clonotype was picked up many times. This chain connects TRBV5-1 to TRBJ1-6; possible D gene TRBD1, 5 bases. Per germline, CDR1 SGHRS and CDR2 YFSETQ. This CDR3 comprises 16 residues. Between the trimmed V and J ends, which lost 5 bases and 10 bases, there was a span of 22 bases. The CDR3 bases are TGCGCCAGCAGAAGGTTGGGGGGGGTAAACTACTCACCCCTCCACTTT. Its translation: CASRRLGGVNYSPLHF. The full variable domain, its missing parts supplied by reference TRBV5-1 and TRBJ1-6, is KAGVTQTPRYLIKTRGQQVTLSCSPISGHRSVSWYQQTPGQGLQFLFEYFSETQRNKGNFPGRFSGRQFSNSRSEMNVSTLELGDSALYLCASRRLGGVNYSPLHFGNGTRLTVT.

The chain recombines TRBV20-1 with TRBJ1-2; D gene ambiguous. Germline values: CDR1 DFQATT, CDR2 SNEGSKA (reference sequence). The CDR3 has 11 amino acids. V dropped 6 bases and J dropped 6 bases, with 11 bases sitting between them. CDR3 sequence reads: CSAAGFNGYTF. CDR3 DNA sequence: TGCAGTGCGGCAGGTTTCAATGGCTACACCTTC.

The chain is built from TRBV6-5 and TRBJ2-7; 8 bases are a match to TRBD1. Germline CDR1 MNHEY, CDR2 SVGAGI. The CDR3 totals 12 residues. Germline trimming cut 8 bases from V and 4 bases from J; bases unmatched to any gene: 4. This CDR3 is CASQDRAYEQYF. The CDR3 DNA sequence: TGTGCCAGCCAGGACAGGGCGTACGAGCAGTACTTC.

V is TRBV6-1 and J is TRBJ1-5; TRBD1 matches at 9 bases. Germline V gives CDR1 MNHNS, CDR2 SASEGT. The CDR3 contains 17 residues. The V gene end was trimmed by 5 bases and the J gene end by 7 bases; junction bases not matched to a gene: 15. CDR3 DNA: TGTGCCAGCAGTCGAGAAAATCCGGGACAGGGAGGCCAGCCCCAGCATTTT. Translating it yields CASSRENPGQGGQPQHF.

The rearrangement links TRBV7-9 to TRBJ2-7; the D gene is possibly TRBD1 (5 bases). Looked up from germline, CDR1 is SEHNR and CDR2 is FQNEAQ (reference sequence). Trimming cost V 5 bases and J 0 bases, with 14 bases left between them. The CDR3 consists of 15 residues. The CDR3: CASSQRTGISYEQYF. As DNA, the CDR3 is TGTGCCAGCAGCCAAAGAACAGGAATCTCCTACGAGCAGTACTTC. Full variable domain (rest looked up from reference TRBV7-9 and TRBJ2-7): DTGVSQNPRHKITKRGQNVTFRCDPISEHNRLYWYRQTLGQGPEFLTYFQNEAQLEKSRLLSDRFSAERPKGSFSTLEIQRTEQGDSAMYLCASSQRTGISYEQYFGPGTRLTVT.

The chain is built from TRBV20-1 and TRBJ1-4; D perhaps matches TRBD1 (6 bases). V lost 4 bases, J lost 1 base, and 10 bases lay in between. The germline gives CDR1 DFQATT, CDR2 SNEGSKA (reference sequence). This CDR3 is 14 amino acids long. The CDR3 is CSAKGGVTNEKLFF. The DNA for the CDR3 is TGCAGTGCTAAGGGGGGCGTAACTAATGAAAAACTGTTTTTT.

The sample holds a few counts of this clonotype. CDR3 protein: CASSLSRGEQFF. CDR3 DNA sequence: TGTGCCAGCAGCTTGTCACGGGGTGAGCAGTTCTTC. This chain joins TRBV7-9 and TRBJ2-1, with D perhaps matching TRBD2 (5 bases). CDR3 length: 12 amino acids. Germline V gives CDR1 SEHNR, CDR2 FQNEAQ (reference sequence). The V gene lost 3 bases and the J gene lost 9 bases, with 9 bases spanning the gap.